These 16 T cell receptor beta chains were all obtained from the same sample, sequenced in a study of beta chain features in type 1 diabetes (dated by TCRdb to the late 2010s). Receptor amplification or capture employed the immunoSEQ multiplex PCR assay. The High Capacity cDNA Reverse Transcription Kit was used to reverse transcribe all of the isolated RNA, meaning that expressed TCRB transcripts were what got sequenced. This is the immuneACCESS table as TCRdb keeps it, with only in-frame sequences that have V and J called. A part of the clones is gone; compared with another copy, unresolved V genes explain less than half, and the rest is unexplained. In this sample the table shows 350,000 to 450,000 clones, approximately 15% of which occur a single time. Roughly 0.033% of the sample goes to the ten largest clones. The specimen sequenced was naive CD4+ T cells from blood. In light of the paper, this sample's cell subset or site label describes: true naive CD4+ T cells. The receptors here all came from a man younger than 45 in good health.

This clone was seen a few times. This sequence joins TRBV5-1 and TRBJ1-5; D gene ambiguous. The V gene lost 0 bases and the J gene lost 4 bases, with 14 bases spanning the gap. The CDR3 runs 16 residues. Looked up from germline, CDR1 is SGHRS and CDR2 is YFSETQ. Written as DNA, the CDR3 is TGCGCCAGCAGCTTGGGTCTTTCGTCACAAAATCAGCCCCAGCATTTT. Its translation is CASSLGLSSQNQPQHF. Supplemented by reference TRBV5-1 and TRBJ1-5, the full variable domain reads KAGVTQTPRYLIKTRGQQVTLSCSPISGHRSVSWYQQTPGQGLQFLFEYFSETQRNKGNFPGRFSGRQFSNSRSEMNVSTLELGDSALYLCASSLGLSSQNQPQHFGDGTRLSIL.

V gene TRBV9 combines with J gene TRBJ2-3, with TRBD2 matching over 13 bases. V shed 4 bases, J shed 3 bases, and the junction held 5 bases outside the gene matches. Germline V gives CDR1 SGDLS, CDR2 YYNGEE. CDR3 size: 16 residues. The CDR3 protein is CASSSGLAGITDTQYF. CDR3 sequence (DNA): TGTGCCAGCAGCTCGGGACTAGCGGGGATTACAGATACGCAGTATTTT.

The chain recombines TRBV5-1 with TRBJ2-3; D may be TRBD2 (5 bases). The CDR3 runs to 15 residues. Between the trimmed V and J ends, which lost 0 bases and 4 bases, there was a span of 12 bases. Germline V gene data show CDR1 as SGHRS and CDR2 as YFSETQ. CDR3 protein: CASSLADPGADTQYF. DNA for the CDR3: TGCGCCAGCAGCTTGGCTGATCCCGGGGCAGATACGCAGTATTTT.

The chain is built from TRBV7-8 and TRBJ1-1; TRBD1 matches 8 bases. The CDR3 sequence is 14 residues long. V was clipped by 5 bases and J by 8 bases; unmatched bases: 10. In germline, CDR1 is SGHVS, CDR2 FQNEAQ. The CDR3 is CASSPDRVSEEAFF. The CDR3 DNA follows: TGTGCCAGCAGCCCGGACAGGGTAAGCGAAGAAGCTTTCTTT. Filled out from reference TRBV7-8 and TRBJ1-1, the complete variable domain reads GAGVSQSPRYKVAKRGQDVALRCDPISGHVSLFWYQQALGQGPEFLTYFQNEAQLDKSGLPSDRFFAERPEGSVSTLKIQRTQQEDSAVYLCASSPDRVSEEAFFGQGTRLTVV.

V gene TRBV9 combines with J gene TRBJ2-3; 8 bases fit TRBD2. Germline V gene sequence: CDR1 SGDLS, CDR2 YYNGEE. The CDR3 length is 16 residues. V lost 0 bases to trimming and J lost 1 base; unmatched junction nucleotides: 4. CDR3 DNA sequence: TGTGCCAGCAGCGTAGGAGTGACTAGCGGCACAGATACGCAGTATTTT. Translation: CASSVGVTSGTDTQYF. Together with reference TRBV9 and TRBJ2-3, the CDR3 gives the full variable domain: DSGVTQTPKHLITATGQRVTLRCSPRSGDLSVYWYQQSLDQGLQFLIQYYNGEERAKGNILERFSAQQFPDLHSELNLSSLELGDSALYFCASSVGVTSGTDTQYFGPGTRLTVL.

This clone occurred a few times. CDR3 sequence reads: CASSEGRSSYNEQFF. CDR3 nucleotide sequence: TGTGCCAGCAGCGAGGGGAGGAGCTCCTACAATGAGCAGTTCTTC. V is TRBV9 and J is TRBJ2-1; the D gene is possibly TRBD2 (6 bases). V lost 3 bases and J 0 bases, leaving 10 bases between the germline ends. The V gene's germline CDR1 is SGDLS and CDR2 YYNGEE. The CDR3 is made up of 15 amino acids. Filled out from reference TRBV9 and TRBJ2-1, the complete variable domain reads DSGVTQTPKHLITATGQRVTLRCSPRSGDLSVYWYQQSLDQGLQFLIQYYNGEERAKGNILERFSAQQFPDLHSELNLSSLELGDSALYFCASSEGRSSYNEQFFGPGTRLTVL.

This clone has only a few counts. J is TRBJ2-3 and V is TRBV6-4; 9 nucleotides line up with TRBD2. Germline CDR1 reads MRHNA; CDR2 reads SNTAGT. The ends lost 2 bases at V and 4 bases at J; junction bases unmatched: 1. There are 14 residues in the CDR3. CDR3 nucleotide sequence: TGTGCCAGCAGTGACGGCGGGAGGGCAGATACGCAGTATTTT. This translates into CASSDGGRADTQYF.

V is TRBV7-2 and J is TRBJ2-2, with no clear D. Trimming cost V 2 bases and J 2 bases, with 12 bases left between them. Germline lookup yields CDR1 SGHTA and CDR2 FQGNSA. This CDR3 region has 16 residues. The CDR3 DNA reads TGTGCCAGCAGCTTAACTAAGGCCAGAAACACCGGGGAGCTGTTTTTT. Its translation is CASSLTKARNTGELFF.

Here the CDR3 reads CSAFQGYEQYF. The CDR3 DNA reads as TGCAGTGCTTTCCAGGGGTACGAGCAGTACTTC. V gene TRBV20-1 combines with J gene TRBJ2-7, with a tentative D call TRBD1 (6 bases). Germline-derived CDR1 and CDR2 are DFQATT and SNEGSKA (reference sequence). This CDR3 has 11 amino acids. V was clipped by 5 bases and J by 4 bases, with 9 bases between them.

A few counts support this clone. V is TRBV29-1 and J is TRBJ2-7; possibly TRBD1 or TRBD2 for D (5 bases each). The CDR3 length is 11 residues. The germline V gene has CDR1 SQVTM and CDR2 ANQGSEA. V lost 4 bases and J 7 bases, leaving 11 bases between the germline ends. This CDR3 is CSVVRGGEQYF. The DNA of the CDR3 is TGCAGCGTTGTCCGGGGCGGGGAGCAGTACTTC.

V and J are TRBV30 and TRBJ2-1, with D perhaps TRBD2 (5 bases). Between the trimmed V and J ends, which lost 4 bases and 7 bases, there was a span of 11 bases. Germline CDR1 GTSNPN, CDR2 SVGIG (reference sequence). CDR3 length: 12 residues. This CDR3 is CAWTRLTNEQFF. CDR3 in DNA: TGTGCCTGGACGAGACTAACAAATGAGCAGTTCTTC.

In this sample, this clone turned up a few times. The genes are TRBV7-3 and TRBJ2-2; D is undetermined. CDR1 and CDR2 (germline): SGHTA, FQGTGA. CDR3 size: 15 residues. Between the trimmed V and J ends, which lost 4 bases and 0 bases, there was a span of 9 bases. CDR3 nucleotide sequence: TGTGCCAGCAGCTCCCCTGAGGCGAACACCGGGGAGCTGTTTTTT. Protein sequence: CASSSPEANTGELFF.

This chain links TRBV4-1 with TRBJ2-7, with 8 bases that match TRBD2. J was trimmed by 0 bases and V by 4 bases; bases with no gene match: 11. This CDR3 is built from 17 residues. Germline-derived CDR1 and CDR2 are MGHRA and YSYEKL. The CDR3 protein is CASSPPSGTRRSYEQYV. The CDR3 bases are TGCGCCAGCAGCCCGCCATCCGGGACTAGACGCTCCTACGAGCAGTACGTC.

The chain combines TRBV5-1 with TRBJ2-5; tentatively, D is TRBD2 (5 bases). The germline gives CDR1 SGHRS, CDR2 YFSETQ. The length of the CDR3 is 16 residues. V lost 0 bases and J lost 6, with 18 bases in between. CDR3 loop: CASSLEFAAAGQTQYF. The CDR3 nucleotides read TGCGCCAGCAGCTTGGAGTTCGCGGCGGCGGGTCAGACCCAGTACTTC.

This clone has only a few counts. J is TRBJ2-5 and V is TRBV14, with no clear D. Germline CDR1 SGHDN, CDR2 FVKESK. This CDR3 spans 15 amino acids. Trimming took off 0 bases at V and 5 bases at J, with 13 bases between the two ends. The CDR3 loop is CASSQDPGPAETQYF. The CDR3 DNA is TGTGCCAGCAGCCAAGATCCCGGACCCGCGGAGACCCAGTACTTC. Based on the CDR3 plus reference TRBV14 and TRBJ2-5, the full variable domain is EAGVTQFPSHSVIEKGQTVTLRCDPISGHDNLYWYRRVMGKEIKFLLHFVKESKQDESGMPNNRFLAERTGGTYSTLKVQPAELEDSGVYFCASSQDPGPAETQYFGPGTRLLVL.

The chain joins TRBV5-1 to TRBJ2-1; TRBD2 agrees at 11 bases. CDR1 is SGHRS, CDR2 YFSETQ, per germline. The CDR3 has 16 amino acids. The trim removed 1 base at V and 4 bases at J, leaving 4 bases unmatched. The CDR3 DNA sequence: TGCGCCAGCAGCTTGTCCACTAGCGGGGGTTACAATGAGCAGTTCTTC. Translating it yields CASSLSTSGGYNEQFF.